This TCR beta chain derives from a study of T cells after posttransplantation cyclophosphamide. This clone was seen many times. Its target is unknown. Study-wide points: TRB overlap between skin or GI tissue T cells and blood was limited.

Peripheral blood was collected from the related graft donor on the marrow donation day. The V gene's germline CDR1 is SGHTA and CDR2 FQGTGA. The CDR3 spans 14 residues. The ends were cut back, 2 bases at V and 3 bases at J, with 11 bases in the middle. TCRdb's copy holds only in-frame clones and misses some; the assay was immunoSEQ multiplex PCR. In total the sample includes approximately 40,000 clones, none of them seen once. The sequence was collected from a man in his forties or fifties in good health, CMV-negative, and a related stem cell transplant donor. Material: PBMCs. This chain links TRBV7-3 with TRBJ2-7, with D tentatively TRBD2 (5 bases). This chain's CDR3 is CASSLFPEGYEQYF. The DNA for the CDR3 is TGTGCCAGCAGCTTATTCCCCGAGGGCTACGAGCAGTACTTC.